These 15 T cell receptor beta chains came from one sample sequenced in a study of human T cells and chemical hapten exposure. Time point noted: patch test 2, 6 weeks after DPC sensitization. As for treatment: therapeutic diphenylcyclopropenone sensitization with weekly scalp DPC. Each CDR3 protein is one row after TCRdb ran MiXCR on the RACE reads. The sample lists 330,000 or so distinct CDR3 sequences, about 6.3% seen once, with about 5.6% in the top ten. The specimen comprised whole blood, sampled in connection with sensitization to the hapten diphenylcyclopropenone (DPC). Receptor source: a woman between 18 and 29 years old with alopecia areata. Some clones in this sample may be carry-over from other donors' samples.

V gene TRBV25-1 combines with J gene TRBJ1-4; D is ambiguous. CDR3 length: 16 amino acids. The germline V gene has CDR1 MGHDK and CDR2 SYGVNS. Trimming took off 2 bases at V and 4 bases at J, with 14 bases between the two ends. The CDR3 DNA sequence: TGTGCCAGCAGTGAAGTGGGAGGTTTCCGTAATGAAAAACTGTTTTTT. Translation gives CASSEVGGFRNEKLFF. Filled out from reference TRBV25-1 and TRBJ1-4, the complete variable domain reads EADIYQTPRYLVIGTGKKITLECSQTMGHDKMYWYQQDPGMELHLIHYSYGVNSTEKGDLSSESTVSRIRTEHFPLTLESARPSHTSQYLCASSEVGGFRNEKLFFGSGTQLSVL.

There are many counts of this clonotype. The V and J genes are TRBV2 and TRBJ1-1; TRBD1 matches at 7 bases. The CDR3 is 14 amino acids. Germline CDR1 reads SNHLY; CDR2 reads FYNNEI. Trimming took 3 bases from V and 3 from J; bases not matched to a gene: 4. Here the CDR3 reads CASSDDDRDTEAFF. The DNA of the CDR3 is TGTGCCAGCAGTGATGATGACAGGGACACTGAAGCTTTCTTT. Full variable domain (missing parts from reference TRBV2 and TRBJ1-1): EPEVTQTPSHQVTQMGQEVILRCVPISNHLYFYWYRQILGQKVEFLVSFYNNEISEKSEIFDDQFSVERPDGSNFTLKIRSTKLEDSAMYFCASSDDDRDTEAFFGQGTRLTVV.

Many counts were recorded for this clonotype. The chain couples TRBV7-2 to TRBJ1-5, with TRBD1 matching 9 bases. V was clipped by 4 bases and J by 4 bases; unmatched bases: 8. There are 16 residues in the CDR3. Looked up from germline, CDR1 is SGHTA and CDR2 is FQGNSA. This chain's CDR3 is CASSYSRDRENQPQHF. The CDR3 DNA is TGTGCCAGCAGCTATTCGCGGGACAGGGAAAATCAGCCCCAGCATTTT.

The table lists this clonotype with many counts. The chain recombines TRBV12-3 or TRBV12-4 with TRBJ1-4; D is perhaps TRBD1 (5 bases). V dropped 0 bases and J dropped 7 bases, with 15 bases sitting between them. The CDR3 is 16 amino acids. The chain's CDR3 is CASSLAVGGFGEKLFF. In nucleotides, the CDR3 is TGTGCCAGCAGTTTAGCGGTCGGGGGTTTCGGTGAAAAACTGTTTTTT.

J is TRBJ2-7 and V is TRBV7-2, with 13 bases matching TRBD2. This CDR3 spans 15 amino acids. V was clipped by 5 bases and J by 2 bases; unmatched bases: 3. Germline loops: CDR1 SGHTA, CDR2 FQGNSA. CDR3 in amino acids: CASSKLAGGPYEQYF. The CDR3, as DNA: TGTGCCAGCAGCAAACTAGCGGGGGGGCCCTACGAGCAGTACTTC.

This chain uses TRBV7-9 with TRBJ2-5, with TRBD1 identical over 9 bases. Germline CDR1 is SEHNR and CDR2 is FQNEAQ (reference sequence). The length of the CDR3 is 15 residues. The V and J ends lost 5 bases and 5 bases, in that order; junction bases with no gene match: 9. DNA for the CDR3: TGTGCCAGCAGCCCGGAACGGACAGGGGTTGAGACCCAGTACTTC. Translation gives CASSPERTGVETQYF.

This clonotype occurred many times. The chain uses TRBV28 and TRBJ2-3, with D possibly TRBD1 on 6 matching bases. There are 16 residues in the CDR3. V shed 5 bases and J shed 5 bases, with 20 bases lying between them. In germline, CDR1 is MDHEN, CDR2 SYDVKM. The chain's CDR3 is CASSPLEAGEIDTQYF. The CDR3 region has the DNA TGTGCCAGCAGTCCCCTGGAGGCAGGGGAGATAGATACGCAGTATTTT.

The V gene is TRBV11-2, the J gene TRBJ2-1; 8 nucleotides line up with TRBD1. V shed 2 bases and J 4 bases; nucleotides not matched to a gene: 4. The CDR3 contains 15 residues. Per germline, CDR1 SGHAT and CDR2 FQNNGV. In nucleotides, the CDR3 is TGTGCCAGCAGCTTACCGGGACAGGAGTACAATGAGCAGTTCTTC. Its translation: CASSLPGQEYNEQFF. Complete variable domain (other parts from reference TRBV11-2 and TRBJ2-1): EAGVAQSPRYKIIEKRQSVAFWCNPISGHATLYWYQQILGQGPKLLIQFQNNGVVDDSQLPKDRFSAERLKGVDSTLKIQPAKLEDSAVYLCASSLPGQEYNEQFFGPGTRLTVL.

This clonotype was seen only a few times. In DNA form, the CDR3 reads TGCGCCAGCAGCTTGGCAGGGGACGACGCTTTCTTT. Its translation: CASSLAGDDAFF. The rearrangement joins TRBV5-1 to TRBJ1-1; possible D gene TRBD1, 6 bases. Trimming stripped 0 bases from V and 11 bases from J, with 11 bases between. In germline, CDR1 is SGHRS, CDR2 YFSETQ. The CDR3 consists of 12 residues.

The sample holds a few counts of this clonotype. The chain links TRBV6-6 to TRBJ1-5, with unresolved D. This CDR3 spans 15 amino acids. V gave up 6 bases and J gave up 0 bases, with 12 bases separating them. CDR1 is MNHNY, CDR2 SVGAGI, per germline (reference sequence). CDR3 coding DNA: TGTGCCAGCAGCCCTATTGTGGATAGCAATCAGCCCCAGCATTTT. Its protein product is CASSPIVDSNQPQHF.

The V call is TRBV28, the J call TRBJ2-4; TRBD2 matches at 9 bases. V was clipped by 5 bases and J by 0 bases; unmatched bases: 11. CDR3 length equals 18 residues. In germline, CDR1 is MDHEN, CDR2 SYDVKM. CDR3 in amino acids: CASSPGTSWGLAKNIQYF. The CDR3 bases are TGTGCCAGCAGTCCAGGGACTAGCTGGGGCCTAGCCAAAAACATTCAGTACTTC. Variable domain in full (rest from reference TRBV28 and TRBJ2-4): DVKVTQSSRYLVKRTGEKVFLECVQDMDHENMFWYRQDPGLGLRLIYFSYDVKMKEKGDIPEGYSVSREKKERFSLILESASTNQTSMYLCASSPGTSWGLAKNIQYFGAGTRLSVL.

The V call is TRBV12-3 or TRBV12-4, the J call TRBJ1-1; D remains ambiguous. V was pared by 6 bases and J by 7 bases, with 12 bases between. The CDR3 consists of 12 residues. CDR3 region: CASSPRLGEAFF. CDR3 in DNA: TGTGCCAGCAGCCCACGCCTCGGTGAAGCTTTCTTT.

This clonotype was recorded many times. Here the CDR3 reads CASSLTGADTQYF. DNA of the CDR3: TGCGCCAGCAGCCTCACAGGGGCAGATACGCAGTATTTT. The chain uses TRBV5-1 and TRBJ2-3, with 7 bases aligning to TRBD1. With 4 bases clipped from V and 4 bases from J, the junction kept 3 bases outside the gene matches. The length of the CDR3 is 13 residues. Germline CDR1 and CDR2: SGHRS and YFSETQ.

This clonotype came up a few times. V and J are TRBV10-1 and TRBJ1-2; no reliable D call. The CDR3 is 12 residues long. CDR1 and CDR2 (germline): WNHNN, SYGVQD (reference sequence). Trimming took off 4 bases at V and 7 bases at J, with 10 bases between the two ends. CDR3 nucleotides: TGCGCCAGCAGTGGACCCCCGGCTGGCTACACCTTC. As protein: CASSGPPAGYTF.

In its sample, this clonotype was seen many times. The rearrangement uses TRBV25-1 and TRBJ2-7; 10 bases are shared with TRBD1. The CDR3 contains 13 residues. Germline V gene lookup returns CDR1 MGHDK and CDR2 SYGVNS. V shed 9 bases, J shed 6 bases, and the junction held 8 bases outside the gene matches. The DNA of the CDR3 is TGTGCCAGTCAACAGACAGGGGGCTTCGAGCAGTACTTC. Translating gives CASQQTGGFEQYF.